This T cell receptor (beta chain) was recorded in a study of blood T cell repertoires in COVID-19. The germline V gene has CDR1 MDHEN and CDR2 SYDVKM. CDR3 length: 16 amino acids. V lost 7 bases and J lost 0, with 15 bases in between. Assay: immunoSEQ multiplex PCR; the TCRdb copy retains only in-frame clones and omits some. In the table there are some 240,000 clones, 82% of which are singletons. The material sequenced was peripheral blood. The J gene is TRBJ1-4, the V gene TRBV28; D is perhaps TRBD1 (5 bases). This receptor was obtained from a woman between 65 and 79 years old with COVID-19, enrolled during active disease. The CDR3 here is CASTRSGGPTNEKLFF. CDR3 sequence (DNA): TGTGCCAGCACCCGCAGCGGGGGACCAACTAATGAAAAACTGTTTTTT.